The 19 T cell receptor beta chains listed next were all sequenced from one sample in a study of control samples from healthy donors and cancer patients (dated by TCRdb to 2019 to 2021). The library was prepared using the immunoSEQ multiplex PCR assay. TCRdb mirrors the immuneACCESS table, restricted to in-frame sequences. Some clones are absent from its copies; in checked studies, under half trace to an unresolved V gene, and the reason for the others is unknown. The sample data list about 12,000 clones, and around 87% of these were observed just once. The ten largest clones represent 2.8% of the sample. The specimen was formalin-fixed, paraffin-embedded tissue. Every receptor here comes from a male donor with melanoma.

The chain links TRBV18 to TRBJ1-5; D may be TRBD1 (6 bases). Germline V gene sequence: CDR1 KGHSH, CDR2 LQKENI. V lost 2 bases to trimming and J lost 4 bases, with 27 bases between them. This CDR3 spans 20 amino acids. This chain's CDR3 is CASSPTPNTGLGYWNQPQHF. The CDR3 DNA reads TGTGCCAGCTCACCAACCCCGAACACAGGGCTCGGATATTGGAATCAGCCCCAGCATTTT.

The chain uses TRBV6-5 and TRBJ2-1; D is perhaps TRBD1 (5 bases). CDR1 and CDR2 (germline): MNHEY, SVGAGI. The CDR3 has 11 amino acids. Trimming took off 9 bases at V and 7 bases at J, with 10 bases between the two ends. The CDR3 nucleotides are TGTGCCAGATTAAGGGGAAATGAGCAGTTCTTC. Protein product: CARLRGNEQFF.

The chain joins TRBV5-1 to TRBJ2-5; perhaps TRBD1 as D (6 bases). This CDR3 is 16 amino acids long. Trimming pared 0 bases from V and 5 bases from J, leaving 17 bases between. The V gene's germline CDR1 is SGHRS and CDR2 YFSETQ. CDR3 region: CASSLVPGDAVETQYF. CDR3 nucleotide sequence: TGCGCCAGCAGCTTGGTGCCAGGGGACGCGGTCGAGACCCAGTACTTC.

The chain joins TRBV16 to TRBJ2-7; D may be TRBD1 or TRBD2 (5 bases each). V gave up 1 base and J gave up 11 bases, with 18 bases separating them. The CDR3 runs to 14 residues. CDR1 and CDR2 from the germline V gene are KGHSY and FQNENV. The CDR3 here is CASSQFSESGLKYF. Written as DNA, the CDR3 is TGTGCCAGCAGCCAATTCTCTGAATCGGGGCTGAAGTACTTC. The entire variable domain, with the rest obtained from reference TRBV16 and TRBJ2-7, is as follows: GEEVAQTPKHLVRGEGQKAKLYCAPIKGHSYVFWYQQVLKNEFKFLISFQNENVFDETGMPKERFSAKCLPNSPCSLEIQATKLEDSAVYFCASSQFSESGLKYFGPGTRLTVT.

In its sample, this clone was seen once. The chain joins TRBV27 to TRBJ2-1, with D perhaps matching TRBD1 (5 bases). The V end lost 2 bases, the J end lost 5 bases, and 7 bases lay between the germline ends. The CDR3 sequence is 13 residues long. Per germline, CDR1 MNHEY and CDR2 SMNVEV (reference sequence). In DNA, the CDR3 is TGTGCCAGCAGTTTAACAGGTAACAATGAGCAGTTCTTC. Translation: CASSLTGNNEQFF.

This chain links TRBV5-4 with TRBJ1-4; TRBD1 matches at 9 bases. Per the germline V gene, CDR1 is SGHNT and CDR2 is YYREEE (reference sequence). V shed 1 base and J 6 bases; nucleotides not matched to a gene: 4. CDR3 length equals 15 residues. As DNA, the CDR3 is TGTGCCAGCAGCTTGTTGACAGGGGGAGATGAAAAACTGTTTTTT. Protein sequence: CASSLLTGGDEKLFF. The entire variable domain, with the rest obtained from reference TRBV5-4 and TRBJ1-4, is as follows: ETGVTQSPTHLIKTRGQQVTLRCSSQSGHNTVSWYQQALGQGPQFIFQYYREEENGRGNFPPRFSGLQFPNYSSELNVNALELDDSALYLCASSLLTGGDEKLFFGSGTQLSVL.

The V and J genes are TRBV5-4 and TRBJ1-2, with D hard to call. This CDR3 spans 13 amino acids. The V and J ends lost 1 base and 4 bases respectively, with 8 bases between them. Germline V gene data show CDR1 as SGHNT and CDR2 as YYREEE (reference sequence). The CDR3 DNA sequence: TGTGCCAGCAGCTTGAACATCGGCTATGGCTACACCTTC. It yields the protein CASSLNIGYGYTF.

Concerning this clone: The junction and the germline gene differ at one end; a read error may be behind it. Within the sample, other DNA sequences also encode this same CDR3. The genes are TRBV13 and TRBJ2-2, with D maybe TRBD2 (5 bases). CDR1 PRHDT and CDR2 FYEKMQ come from the germline V gene (reference sequence). The CDR3 is made up of 12 amino acids. The CDR3 here is CASSPNTGELFF. The CDR3 DNA reads as TGTGCCAGCAGCCCGAACACCGGGGAGCTATTTTTT. Full variable domain (remainder filled in from reference TRBV13 and TRBJ2-2): AAGVIQSPRHLIKEKRETATLKCYPIPRHDTVYWYQQGPGQDPQFLISFYEKMQSDKGSIPDRFSAQQFSDYHSELNMSSLELGDSALYFCASSPNTGELFFGEGSRLTVL.

The chain uses TRBV5-8 and TRBJ1-5, with a weak D call TRBD1 (5 bases). Trimming shortened V by 1 base and J by 5 bases, and 13 bases separated the two germline ends. Germline CDR1 is SGHTS and CDR2 is YDEGEE. The CDR3 sequence is 15 residues long. The CDR3 loop reads CASSLPGGGDQPQHF. Here the CDR3 DNA reads TGTGCCAGCAGCTTGCCGGGGGGGGGTGATCAGCCCCAGCATTTT. Based on the CDR3 plus reference TRBV5-8 and TRBJ1-5, the full variable domain is EAGVTQSPTHLIKTRGQQATLRCSPISGHTSVYWYQQALGLGLQFLLWYDEGEERNRGNFPPRFSGRQFPNYSSELNVNALELEDSALYLCASSLPGGGDQPQHFGDGTRLSIL.

The V call is TRBV5-1, the J call TRBJ2-3, with 12 bases identical to TRBD2. The trim removed 5 bases at V and 4 bases at J, leaving 8 bases unmatched. The V gene's germline CDR1 is SGHRS and CDR2 YFSETQ. The CDR3 has 16 residues. CDR3 nucleotides: TGCGCCAGCAGTTCGGGACTAGCGGGCCGGTCAGATACGCAGTATTTT. As protein: CASSSGLAGRSDTQYF.

This sequence joins TRBV29-1 and TRBJ1-2; weak D call: TRBD1 (6 bases). Trimming pared 3 bases from V and 5 bases from J, leaving 19 bases between. Germline CDR1 SQVTM, CDR2 ANQGSEA. The CDR3 covers 15 residues. CDR3 coding DNA: TGCAGCGTTGATTATAGGGCAGGGGTGGATTATGGCTACACCTTC. Translation gives CSVDYRAGVDYGYTF.

In DNA, the CDR3 is TGTGCCAGCAGCTTACCACGAGGGACTAGTAGCGAGACCCAGTACTTC. This sequence encodes CASSLPRGTSSETQYF. The chain combines TRBV7-9 with TRBJ2-5, with TRBD2 identical over 8 bases. Germline trimming cut 2 bases from V and 5 bases from J; bases unmatched to any gene: 10. CDR3 length equals 16 residues. Germline assignment: CDR1 SEHNR and CDR2 FQNEAQ (reference sequence).

This chain uses TRBV29-1 with TRBJ2-3, with D tentatively TRBD2 (8 bases). Germline V gene data show CDR1 as SQVTM and CDR2 as ANQGSEA. This CDR3 spans 16 amino acids. Trimming shortened V by 7 bases and J by 0 bases, and 20 bases separated the two germline ends. The DNA for the CDR3 is TGCAGCGCCGGGGGGGAAACGGGACAGAGCACAGATACGCAGTATTTT. Its protein product is CSAGGETGQSTDTQYF.

The chain links TRBV5-6 to TRBJ2-1; D ambiguous. Per germline, CDR1 SGHDT and CDR2 YYEEEE. This CDR3 is 14 amino acids long. Between the trimmed V and J ends, which lost 1 base and 2 bases, there was a span of 7 bases. The CDR3 protein is CASSLYGPYNEQFF. The CDR3 DNA sequence: TGTGCCAGCAGCTTGTACGGCCCCTACAATGAGCAGTTCTTC.

The J gene is TRBJ1-1, the V gene TRBV11-3; D not resolved. Deletions cut 6 bases from V and 0 bases from J, with 11 bases between. CDR3 length: 14 amino acids. In germline, CDR1 is SGHNT, CDR2 YENEEA. CDR3 DNA sequence: TGTGCCAGCAGTACAACGCAAGTGAACACTGAAGCTTTCTTT. It is translated as CASSTTQVNTEAFF.

The chain is built from TRBV18 and TRBJ1-4, with 10 bases identical to TRBD1. The V gene's germline CDR1 is KGHSH and CDR2 LQKENI. V gave up 2 bases and J gave up 3 bases; unmatched junction bases: 15. The CDR3 is made up of 20 amino acids. In DNA form, the CDR3 reads TGTGCCAGCTCACCAACGCTTTCGTGGGACAGGGGTTTGTCTAATGAAAAACTGTTTTTT. It translates to CASSPTLSWDRGLSNEKLFF.

J is TRBJ1-1 and V is TRBV11-3; 11 bases line up with TRBD1. Germline loops: CDR1 SGHNT, CDR2 YENEEA. The trim removed 3 bases at V and 10 bases at J, leaving 13 bases unmatched. The CDR3 is made up of 16 amino acids. CDR3 loop: CASSFNQDRGRFRAFF. As DNA, the CDR3 is TGTGCCAGCAGCTTTAACCAGGACAGGGGGCGTTTTCGAGCTTTCTTT.

The chain employs TRBV5-4 and TRBJ2-7, with 10 bases identical to TRBD2. Germline CDR1 is SGHNT and CDR2 is YYREEE (reference sequence). CDR3 length: 15 amino acids. After removal of 0 bases from V and 6 bases from J, the junction contained 6 bases not matched to a gene. CDR3 sequence reads: CASSLELAGSGEQYF. The CDR3 region has the DNA TGTGCCAGCAGCTTGGAACTAGCGGGATCTGGCGAGCAGTACTTC.

V usage is TRBV6-5 and J usage is TRBJ2-7; 7 bases fit TRBD1. Unmatched junction bases numbered 8, after V lost 2 bases and J lost 4 bases. The CDR3 length is 15 residues. The V gene's germline CDR1 is MNHEY and CDR2 SVGAGI. The CDR3 reads CASSYDRGGKYEQYV. As DNA, the CDR3 is TGTGCCAGCAGTTACGACCGAGGGGGCAAATACGAGCAGTACGTC.